This TCR beta chain is from a study of T cell repertoires in cytomegalovirus infection. Study-level information: The authors used CMV epitopes that were HLA-C-restricted (recently identified) and HLA-B-restricted (well studied). Matching HLA type, along with CMV infection, was indicated by public TCR beta signatures.

Using its own MiXCR run on the reads, TCRdb lists one record per CDR3 protein. The table records 700,000 to 900,000 distinct CDR3 sequences, 29% of them present only once. Notes on this clonotype: The antigen remains unidentified.

Germline V lookup: CDR1 KGHDR, CDR2 SFDVKD. CDR3 length equals 13 residues. The V end was cut by 7 bases, the J end by 5 bases, with 13 bases between. Whole-study results and caveats: Dominant in the ex vivo response were TCR beta clonotypes restricted by HLA-C and specific for CMV.

The sample was cultured CD8+ T cells from PBMCs, taken from culture after CMV antigen stimulation. This TCR came from a human donor in good health (CMV status not recorded). Some clones in this sample may be carry-over from other donors' samples. The genes are TRBV24-1 and TRBJ1-1; weak D call: TRBD1 (5 bases). This CDR3 is CATRDNGGTEAFF. DNA of the CDR3: TGTGCCACCAGAGATAATGGGGGGACTGAAGCTTTCTTT.